The 4 T cell receptor beta chains below come from one sample, sequenced in a study of T cells in Graves' hyperthyroidism and ophthalmopathy. TCR beta CDR3 regions were amplified from RNA transcripts. The HTBI primer set was used in a first-round RT-PCR of the TCR CDR3. TCRdb used MiXCR to reprocess the multiplex PCR reads, holding one entry per CDR3 protein. The sample includes about 260,000 distinct CDR3 sequences, less than 20% of them seen just once. Material: blood. Receptor source: a woman younger than 30 with Graves' ophthalmopathy.

This clonotype was counted a few times. This sequence joins TRBV24-1 and TRBJ2-3, with 11 bases matching TRBD1. The CDR3 has 16 residues. Germline CDR1 KGHDR, CDR2 SFDVKD. The V segment lost 4 bases and the J segment 3 bases; nucleotides outside the gene matches: 5. The CDR3 is CATSDLGQGATDTQYF. The CDR3, as DNA: TGTGCCACCAGTGACTTAGGACAGGGGGCGACAGATACGCAGTATTTT.

This clonotype was counted ten times or more. V is TRBV7-2 and J is TRBJ2-5; 8 positions agree with TRBD2. V lost 1 base, J lost 2 bases, and 3 bases stayed unmatched. Germline CDR1 is SGHTA and CDR2 is FQGNSA. CDR3 length: 15 amino acids. The CDR3 spells CASSLVAGTQETQYF. The CDR3 DNA reads TGTGCCAGCAGCTTAGTAGCGGGGACTCAAGAGACCCAGTACTTC.

The CDR3 spells CSGTSGGPGDTQYF. DNA for the CDR3: TGCAGTGGGACTAGCGGGGGACCGGGGGATACGCAGTATTTT. The chain couples TRBV20-1 to TRBJ2-3, with 13 bases fitting TRBD2. The CDR3 is 14 amino acids. Germline V gene lookup returns CDR1 DFQATT and CDR2 SNEGSKA (reference sequence). V was clipped by 7 bases and J by 6 bases; unmatched bases: 7.

This clonotype came up many times. This chain links TRBV20-1 with TRBJ1-1; 7 bases map to TRBD1. The V gene's germline CDR1 is DFQATT and CDR2 SNEGSKA (reference sequence). The V segment lost 3 bases and the J segment 6 bases; nucleotides outside the gene matches: 7. The CDR3 has 13 amino acids. The CDR3 here is CSASQGGYPEAFF. In nucleotides, the CDR3 is TGCAGTGCTAGCCAGGGGGGATACCCTGAAGCTTTCTTT.